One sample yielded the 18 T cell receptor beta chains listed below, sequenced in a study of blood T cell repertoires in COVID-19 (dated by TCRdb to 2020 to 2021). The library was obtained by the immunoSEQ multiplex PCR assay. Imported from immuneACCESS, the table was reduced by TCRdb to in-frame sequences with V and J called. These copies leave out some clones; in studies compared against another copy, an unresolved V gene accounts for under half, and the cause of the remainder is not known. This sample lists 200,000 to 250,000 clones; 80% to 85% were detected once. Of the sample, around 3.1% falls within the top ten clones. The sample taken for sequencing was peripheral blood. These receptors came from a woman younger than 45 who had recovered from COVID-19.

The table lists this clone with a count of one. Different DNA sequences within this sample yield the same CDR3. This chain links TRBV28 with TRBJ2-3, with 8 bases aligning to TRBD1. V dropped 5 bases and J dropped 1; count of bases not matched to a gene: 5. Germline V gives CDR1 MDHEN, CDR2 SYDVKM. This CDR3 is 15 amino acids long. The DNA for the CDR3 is TGTGCCAGCAGTCCCCCGGGACAGGGCACAGATACGCAGTATTTT. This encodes CASSPPGQGTDTQYF.

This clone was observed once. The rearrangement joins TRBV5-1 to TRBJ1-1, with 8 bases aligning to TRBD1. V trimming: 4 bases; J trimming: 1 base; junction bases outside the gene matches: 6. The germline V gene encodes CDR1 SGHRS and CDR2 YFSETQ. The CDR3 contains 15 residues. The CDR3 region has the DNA TGCGCCAGCAGCGCCTCCGGGACAGGGAACACTGAAGCTTTCTTT. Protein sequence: CASSASGTGNTEAFF. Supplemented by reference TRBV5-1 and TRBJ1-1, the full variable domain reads KAGVTQTPRYLIKTRGQQVTLSCSPISGHRSVSWYQQTPGQGLQFLFEYFSETQRNKGNFPGRFSGRQFSNSRSEMNVSTLELGDSALYLCASSASGTGNTEAFFGQGTRLTVV.

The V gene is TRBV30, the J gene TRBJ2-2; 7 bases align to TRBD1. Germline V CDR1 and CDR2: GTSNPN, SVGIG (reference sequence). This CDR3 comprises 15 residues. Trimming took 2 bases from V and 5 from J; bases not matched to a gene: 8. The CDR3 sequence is CAWSLVGTATGELFF. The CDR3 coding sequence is TGTGCCTGGAGTTTGGTCGGGACAGCTACCGGGGAGCTGTTTTTT.

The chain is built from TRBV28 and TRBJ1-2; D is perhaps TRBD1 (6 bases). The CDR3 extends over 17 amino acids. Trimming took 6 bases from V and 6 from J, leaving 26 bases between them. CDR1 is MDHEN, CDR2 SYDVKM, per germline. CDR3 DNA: TGTGCCAGCAGGTACGCCACTCGGGACACCTACGAACATGGCTACACCTTC. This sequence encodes CASRYATRDTYEHGYTF.

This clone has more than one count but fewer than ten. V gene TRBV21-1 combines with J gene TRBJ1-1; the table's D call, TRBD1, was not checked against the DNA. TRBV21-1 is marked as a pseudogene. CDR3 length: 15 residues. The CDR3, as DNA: TGTGCCAGCACCTTGACAGGGGACCGTAACACTGAAGCTTTCTTT. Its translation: CASTLTGDRNTEAFF.

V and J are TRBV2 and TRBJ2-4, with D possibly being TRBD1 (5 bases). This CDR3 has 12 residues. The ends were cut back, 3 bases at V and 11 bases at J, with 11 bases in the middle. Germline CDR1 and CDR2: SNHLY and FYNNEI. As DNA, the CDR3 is TGTGCCAGCAGTGAGGGTACAGGTTTTCAGTACTTC. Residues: CASSEGTGFQYF. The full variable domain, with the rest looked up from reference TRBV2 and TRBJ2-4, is EPEVTQTPSHQVTQMGQEVILRCVPISNHLYFYWYRQILGQKVEFLVSFYNNEISEKSEIFDDQFSVERPDGSNFTLKIRSTKLEDSAMYFCASSEGTGFQYFGAGTRLSVL.

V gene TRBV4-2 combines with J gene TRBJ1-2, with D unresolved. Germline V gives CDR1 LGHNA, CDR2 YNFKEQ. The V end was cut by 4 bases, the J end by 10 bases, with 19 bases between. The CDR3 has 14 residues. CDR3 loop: CASSPLKAPHDYTF. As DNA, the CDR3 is TGTGCCAGCAGCCCGTTGAAAGCGCCTCATGACTACACCTTC.

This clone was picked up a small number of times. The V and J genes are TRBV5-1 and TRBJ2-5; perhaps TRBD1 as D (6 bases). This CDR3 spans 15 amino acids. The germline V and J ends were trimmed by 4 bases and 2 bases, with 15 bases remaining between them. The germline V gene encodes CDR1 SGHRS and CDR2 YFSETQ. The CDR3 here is CASSLTGTQQETQYF. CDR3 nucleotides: TGCGCCAGCAGCCTAACCGGGACACAGCAAGAGACCCAGTACTTC.

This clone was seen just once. CDR3 nucleotide sequence: TGCGCCAGCAGCGACCCACAGGGGCGGAATGAAAAACTGTTTTTT. Protein: CASSDPQGRNEKLFF. The chain recombines TRBV5-1 with TRBJ1-4, with 7 bases that match TRBD1. From germline, CDR1 is SGHRS and CDR2 YFSETQ. This CDR3 is 15 amino acids long. Trimming cost V 4 bases and J 5 bases; bases outside gene matches: 8.

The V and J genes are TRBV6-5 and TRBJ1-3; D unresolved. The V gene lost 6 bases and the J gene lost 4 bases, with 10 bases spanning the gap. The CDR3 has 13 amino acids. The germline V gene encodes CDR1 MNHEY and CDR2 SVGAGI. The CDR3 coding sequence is TGTGCCAGCAGCCGCGAGGCCGGAAACACCATATATTTT. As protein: CASSREAGNTIYF.

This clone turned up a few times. In DNA, the CDR3 is TGTGCCAGCTCACCTAACCGGGAAACCTCGAGAGGCACCTTC. Its protein is CASSPNRETSRGTF. This chain connects TRBV18 to TRBJ1-2; D is undetermined. This CDR3 comprises 14 residues. Germline values: CDR1 KGHSH, CDR2 LQKENI. The V and J ends lost 3 bases and 13 bases respectively, with 21 bases between them.

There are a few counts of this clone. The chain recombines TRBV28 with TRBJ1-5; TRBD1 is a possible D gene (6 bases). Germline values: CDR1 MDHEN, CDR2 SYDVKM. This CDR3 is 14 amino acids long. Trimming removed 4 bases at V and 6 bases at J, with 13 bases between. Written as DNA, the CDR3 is TGTGCCAGCAGTTGGGGGAACAGGGCTCAGCCCCAGCATTTT. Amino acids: CASSWGNRAQPQHF. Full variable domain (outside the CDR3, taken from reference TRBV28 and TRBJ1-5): DVKVTQSSRYLVKRTGEKVFLECVQDMDHENMFWYRQDPGLGLRLIYFSYDVKMKEKGDIPEGYSVSREKKERFSLILESASTNQTSMYLCASSWGNRAQPQHFGDGTRLSIL.

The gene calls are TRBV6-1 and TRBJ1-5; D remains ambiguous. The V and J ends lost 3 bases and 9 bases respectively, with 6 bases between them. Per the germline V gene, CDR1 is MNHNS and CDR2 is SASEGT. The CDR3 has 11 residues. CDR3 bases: TGTGCCAGCAGTGAGGAGTGGCCCCAGCATTTT. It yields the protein CASSEEWPQHF.

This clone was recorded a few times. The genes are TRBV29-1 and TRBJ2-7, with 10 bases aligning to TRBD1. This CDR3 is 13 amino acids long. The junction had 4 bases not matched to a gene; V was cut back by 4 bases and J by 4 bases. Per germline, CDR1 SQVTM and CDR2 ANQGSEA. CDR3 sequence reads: CSVGDRGGYEQYF. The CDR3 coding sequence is TGCAGCGTTGGGGACAGGGGAGGGTACGAGCAGTACTTC.

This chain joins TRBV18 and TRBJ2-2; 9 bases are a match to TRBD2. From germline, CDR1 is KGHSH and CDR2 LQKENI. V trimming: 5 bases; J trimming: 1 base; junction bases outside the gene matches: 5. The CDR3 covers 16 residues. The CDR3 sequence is CASSSRLAENTGELFF. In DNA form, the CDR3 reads TGTGCCAGCTCATCGAGACTAGCGGAGAACACCGGGGAGCTGTTTTTT.

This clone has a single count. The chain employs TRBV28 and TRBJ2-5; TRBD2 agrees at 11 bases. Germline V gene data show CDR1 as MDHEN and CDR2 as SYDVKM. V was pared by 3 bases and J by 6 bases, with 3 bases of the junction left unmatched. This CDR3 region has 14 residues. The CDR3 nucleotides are TGTGCCAGCAGTTTTAGCGGGAGGGAGAAGACCCAGTACTTC. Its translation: CASSFSGREKTQYF.

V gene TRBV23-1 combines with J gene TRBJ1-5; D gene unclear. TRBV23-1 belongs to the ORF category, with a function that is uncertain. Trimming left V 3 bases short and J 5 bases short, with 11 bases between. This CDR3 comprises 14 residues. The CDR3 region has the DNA TGCGCCAGCAGTCACCACAGTCAAGATCAGCCCCAGCATTTT. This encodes CASSHHSQDQPQHF.

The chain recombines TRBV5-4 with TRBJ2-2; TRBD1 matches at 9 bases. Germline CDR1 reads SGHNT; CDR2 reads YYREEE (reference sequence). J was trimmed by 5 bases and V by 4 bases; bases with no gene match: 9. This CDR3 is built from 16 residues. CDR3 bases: TGTGCCAGCAGCCCGCCGGGACAGGGAAAAACCGGGGAGCTGTTTTTT. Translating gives CASSPPGQGKTGELFF.